This TCR beta chain was sequenced for a study of vaccination and CD4 T cells after COVID-19. Turning to the study itself: Recovered patients in the cohort numbered six men and four women, two of them Hispanic. Post-COVID samples were collected a median about 3.5 months following diagnosis, spanning 35 to 161. Cultures that served as controls received a CEFX pool, an HIV-1 Nef pool, or no peptide.

As to this clonotype: The target antigen is unknown.

V was cut by 3 bases and J by 0 bases, with 5 bases left in between. CDR3 size: 12 residues. Germline V CDR1 and CDR2: DFQATT, SNEGSKA (reference sequence). Sample treatment: approximately nine-day PBMC culture with coronavirus spike peptide pools or control peptides (ViraFEST assay). Oncomine TCR Beta short-read sequencing was applied to DNA from cultured CD4+ T cells. TCRdb ran MiXCR on the PCR reads and lists one entry per CDR3 protein. This table has some 19,000 distinct CDR3 sequences, around 62% appearing once. The origin of this receptor is a human donor who received a COVID-19 vaccine. The genes are TRBV20-1 and TRBJ1-1; no clear D gene. The material sequenced was CD4+ T cells from blood, cultured in vitro, taken before SARS-CoV-2 vaccination. CDR3 residues: CSASRVNTEAFF. Here the CDR3 DNA reads TGCAGTGCTAGTAGGGTGAACACTGAAGCTTTCTTT.